The 23 T cell receptor beta chains below were found in one sample sequenced in a study of T cell responses to AZD1222 COVID-19 vaccine. Produced via immunoSEQ multiplex PCR; TCRdb's table is partial and in-frame only. Of under 200,000 clones listed, around 90% are singletons. Sample: peripheral blood, taken on day 0 of AZD1222 vaccination. The receptors come from an adult in good health.

The chain uses TRBV21-1 and TRBJ1-1. TRBV21-1 has pseudogene status. The CDR3 totals 15 residues. This CDR3 reads CASSNLMGTATEAFF. The CDR3 nucleotides read TGTGCCAGCAGCAATTTGATGGGAACCGCGACTGAAGCTTTCTTT.

The V and J genes are TRBV4-2 and TRBJ1-3; unclear D gene. The CDR3 is 15 residues long. CDR1 is LGHNA and CDR2 is YNFKEQ in the germline V gene. V shed 0 bases and J shed 2 bases, with 8 bases lying between them. As DNA, the CDR3 is TGTGCCAGCAGCCAAGAGAAGGTACCTGGAAACACCATATATTTT. This translates into CASSQEKVPGNTIYF.

The J gene is TRBJ1-1, the V gene TRBV7-2; D may be TRBD1 (6 bases). Trimming removed 5 bases at V and 6 bases at J, with 13 bases between. The CDR3 consists of 13 residues. Germline V gene sequence: CDR1 SGHTA, CDR2 FQGNSA. CDR3 coding DNA: TGTGCCAGCAGCGCGCCAGGGGTACCTGAAGCTTTCTTT. Protein sequence: CASSAPGVPEAFF.

A few counts support this clone. This chain uses TRBV4-3 with TRBJ2-1; TRBD2 aligns across 10 bases. The CDR3 contains 20 residues. Trimming removed 2 bases from V and 2 bases from J; junction bases left unmatched: 15. Germline CDR1 and CDR2: LGHNA and YSLEER. In DNA form, the CDR3 reads TGCGCCAGCAGCCAACGGAGGTGGACAGCCACTAGCGGGACCTACAATGAGCAGTTCTTC. Translation: CASSQRRWTATSGTYNEQFF.

The V call is TRBV3-1 (or the pseudogene TRBV3-2), the J call TRBJ1-5, with unresolved D. Germline assignment: CDR1 LGHDT and CDR2 YNNKEL (reference sequence). Trimming left V 4 bases short and J 1 base short, with 2 bases between. This CDR3 is built from 12 residues. In DNA form, the CDR3 reads TGTGCCAGCAGCCTGAGCAATCAGCCCCAGCATTTT. Translated: CASSLSNQPQHF.

The rearrangement uses TRBV6-2 or TRBV6-3 and TRBJ1-1, with D possibly matching TRBD1 (6 bases). V lost 2 bases to trimming and J lost 0 bases, with 16 bases between them. The germline V gene encodes CDR1 MNHEY and CDR2 SVGEGT. The CDR3 is 17 residues long. CDR3 DNA: TGTGCCAGCAGTTACCCGGAGGGGGTCGGGATGAACACTGAAGCTTTCTTT. Translated: CASSYPEGVGMNTEAFF.

V usage is TRBV7-8 and J usage is TRBJ1-3; maybe TRBD1 (5 bases). Germline V lookup: CDR1 SGHVS, CDR2 FQNEAQ. This CDR3 spans 15 amino acids. V gave up 5 bases and J gave up 6 bases, with 17 bases separating them. CDR3 in DNA: TGTGCCAGCAGCACCCGGGGGTCATTGGCAAACACCATATATTTT. Protein product: CASSTRGSLANTIYF.

The chain is built from TRBV27 and TRBJ1-3; D gene unclear. The CDR3 loop spans 15 amino acids. Germline V gene sequence: CDR1 MNHEY, CDR2 SMNVEV (reference sequence). V lost 4 bases and J 4 bases, leaving 14 bases between the germline ends. The CDR3: CASSWASGGGNTIYF. The CDR3 coding sequence is TGTGCCAGCAGTTGGGCCTCAGGAGGAGGAAACACCATATATTTT.

This chain uses TRBV5-4 with TRBJ2-3; D unresolved. Trimming left V 5 bases short and J 0 bases short, with 10 bases between. The V gene's germline CDR1 is SGHNT and CDR2 YYREEE (reference sequence). The CDR3 runs 14 residues. CDR3 DNA: TGTGCCAGCAGACCCGACATTAGCACAGATACGCAGTATTTT. It codes for CASRPDISTDTQYF. Full variable domain (outside the CDR3, taken from reference TRBV5-4 and TRBJ2-3): ETGVTQSPTHLIKTRGQQVTLRCSSQSGHNTVSWYQQALGQGPQFIFQYYREEENGRGNFPPRFSGLQFPNYSSELNVNALELDDSALYLCASRPDISTDTQYFGPGTRLTVL.

This clone has just one count. The rearrangement uses TRBV11-2 and TRBJ1-6; no firm D call. Trimming took 7 bases from V and 13 from J, leaving 14 bases between them. The germline V gene has CDR1 SGHAT and CDR2 FQNNGV. This CDR3 is built from 12 residues. This CDR3 is CASNQVLRPLHF. The CDR3 nucleotides are TGTGCCAGCAACCAGGTACTTCGTCCCCTCCACTTT.

J is TRBJ1-5 and V is TRBV29-1, with a possible D match to TRBD1 (5 bases). Trimming shortened V by 7 bases and J by 3 bases, and 13 bases separated the two germline ends. The CDR3 totals 13 residues. The germline V gene has CDR1 SQVTM and CDR2 ANQGSEA. In DNA form, the CDR3 reads TGCAGCGCCGGAGACAGTCCCAATCAGCCCCAGCATTTT. Translation: CSAGDSPNQPQHF.

V gene TRBV3-1 (or the pseudogene TRBV3-2) combines with J gene TRBJ1-3, with 9 bases fitting TRBD1. The V and J ends lost 0 bases and 4 bases, in that order; junction bases with no gene match: 13. The V gene's germline CDR1 is LGHDT and CDR2 YNNKEL (reference sequence). This CDR3 has 19 residues. The CDR3 sequence: CASSQEVPGTGIFGNTIYF. The CDR3 DNA sequence: TGTGCCAGCAGCCAAGAAGTTCCCGGGACAGGGATATTCGGAAACACCATATATTTT.

The genes are TRBV3-1 (or the pseudogene TRBV3-2) and TRBJ2-3, with TRBD2 identical over 7 bases. The CDR3 spans 18 residues. The germline gives CDR1 LGHDT, CDR2 YNNKEL (reference sequence). The trim removed 1 base at V and 0 bases at J, leaving 10 bases unmatched. The CDR3 coding sequence is TGTGCCAGCAGCCAAGCGGGGTCTAGCGGAATTAGCACAGATACGCAGTATTTT. It specifies CASSQAGSSGISTDTQYF.

V gene TRBV18 combines with J gene TRBJ2-7; 10 positions match TRBD1. CDR1 KGHSH and CDR2 LQKENI come from the germline V gene. The CDR3 runs 15 residues. With 3 bases clipped from V and 6 bases from J, the junction kept 8 bases outside the gene matches. The CDR3 loop is CASSPRRQGASEQYF. In nucleotides, the CDR3 is TGTGCCAGCTCACCCCGCAGACAGGGGGCTAGCGAGCAGTACTTC.

The chain is built from TRBV15 and TRBJ1-4; D remains unclear. Per germline, CDR1 LNHNV and CDR2 YYDKDF (reference sequence). The CDR3 is made up of 12 amino acids. Trimming took 3 bases from V and 7 from J, leaving 6 bases between them. In DNA, the CDR3 is TGTGCCACCAGCAGGGGTCCTGAAAAACTGTTTTTT. Translated: CATSRGPEKLFF.

The chain combines TRBV19 with TRBJ1-2; D unclear. The CDR3 covers 14 residues. CDR1 and CDR2 (germline): LNHDA, SQIVND (reference sequence). Trimming took off 6 bases at V and 3 bases at J, with 14 bases between the two ends. The CDR3 bases are TGTGCCAGTAGCAACTACCCGGTAGACTATGGCTACACCTTC. It yields the protein CASSNYPVDYGYTF.

The J gene is TRBJ2-1, the V gene TRBV10-1; weak D call: TRBD2 (6 bases). Per the germline V gene, CDR1 is WNHNN and CDR2 is SYGVQD (reference sequence). V dropped 3 bases and J dropped 10 bases, with 16 bases sitting between them. This CDR3 comprises 14 residues. This CDR3 is CASSDLTSLSEQFF. CDR3 DNA: TGCGCCAGCAGTGACTTGACTAGTTTGTCGGAGCAGTTCTTC.

J is TRBJ2-7 and V is TRBV5-1, with 9 bases that match TRBD1. CDR1 and CDR2 (germline): SGHRS, YFSETQ. The trim removed 4 bases at V and 3 bases at J, leaving 8 bases unmatched. CDR3 length: 15 amino acids. In nucleotides, the CDR3 is TGCGCCAGCAGCCTGGGACAGGGTATTTACTACGAGCAGTACTTC. It encodes CASSLGQGIYYEQYF.

The V call is TRBV28, the J call TRBJ2-1; tentatively, D is TRBD2 (5 bases). This CDR3 region has 16 residues. Trimming shortened V by 3 bases and J by 2 bases, and 14 bases separated the two germline ends. Per germline, CDR1 MDHEN and CDR2 SYDVKM. CDR3 protein: CASSFKRELAYNEQFF. The CDR3, as DNA: TGTGCCAGCAGTTTTAAACGGGAATTGGCCTACAATGAGCAGTTCTTC.

The rearrangement uses TRBV9 and TRBJ2-3; D remains ambiguous. V was pared by 4 bases and J by 5 bases, with 8 bases between. CDR3 length: 12 residues. Germline assignment: CDR1 SGDLS and CDR2 YYNGEE. This chain's CDR3 is CASSLTQDTQYF. DNA for the CDR3: TGTGCCAGCAGCCTAACCCAAGATACGCAGTATTTT.

J is TRBJ1-3 and V is TRBV7-8; D uncertain. The CDR3 extends over 15 amino acids. Germline-derived CDR1 and CDR2 are SGHVS and FQNEAQ. V was pared by 5 bases and J by 0 bases, with 11 bases between. CDR3 nucleotide sequence: TGTGCCAGCAGCACCACAACCTTCTCTGGAAACACCATATATTTT. Amino acid sequence: CASSTTTFSGNTIYF.

The chain joins TRBV6-5 to TRBJ1-2, with a tentative D call TRBD1 (6 bases). The CDR3 covers 13 residues. Germline V gene sequence: CDR1 MNHEY, CDR2 SVGAGI. The ends were cut back, 7 bases at V and 6 bases at J, with 15 bases in the middle. CDR3 region: CASTLGQTDGYTF. The CDR3 bases are TGTGCCAGCACGTTAGGACAGACGGATGGCTACACCTTC.

The CDR3 nucleotides are TGTGCCAGCAGCTCCCTCCAGGACTTAGGGGAGCAGTACTTC. Amino acids: CASSSLQDLGEQYF. This chain joins TRBV11-2 and TRBJ2-7; D possibly corresponds to TRBD2 (5 bases). Germline CDR1 reads SGHAT; CDR2 reads FQNNGV. Trimming shortened V by 4 bases and J by 7 bases, and 17 bases separated the two germline ends. The CDR3 runs 14 residues.